This TCR beta chain was observed in a study of shared clonotypes between healthy human individuals. CDR1 SGHRS and CDR2 YFSETQ come from the germline V gene. Trimming pared 2 bases from V and 0 bases from J, leaving 13 bases between. This CDR3 contains 16 residues. TCRdb keeps only in-frame clones here, not all; method: immunoSEQ multiplex PCR. The sample shows approximately 2.5 million clones, around nine tenths of them seen only once. The origin of this receptor is a man aged 18 to 30 in good health. The V and J genes are TRBV5-1 and TRBJ2-3, with a possible D match to TRBD2 (6 bases). What was sequenced was naive CD4+ T cells sorted from blood. Subset described: CD45RA+ positively selected. For the CDR3, the DNA is TGCGCCAGCAGCTTCCGACTAGTCCCTAGCACAGATACGCAGTATTTT. Protein sequence: CASSFRLVPSTDTQYF.